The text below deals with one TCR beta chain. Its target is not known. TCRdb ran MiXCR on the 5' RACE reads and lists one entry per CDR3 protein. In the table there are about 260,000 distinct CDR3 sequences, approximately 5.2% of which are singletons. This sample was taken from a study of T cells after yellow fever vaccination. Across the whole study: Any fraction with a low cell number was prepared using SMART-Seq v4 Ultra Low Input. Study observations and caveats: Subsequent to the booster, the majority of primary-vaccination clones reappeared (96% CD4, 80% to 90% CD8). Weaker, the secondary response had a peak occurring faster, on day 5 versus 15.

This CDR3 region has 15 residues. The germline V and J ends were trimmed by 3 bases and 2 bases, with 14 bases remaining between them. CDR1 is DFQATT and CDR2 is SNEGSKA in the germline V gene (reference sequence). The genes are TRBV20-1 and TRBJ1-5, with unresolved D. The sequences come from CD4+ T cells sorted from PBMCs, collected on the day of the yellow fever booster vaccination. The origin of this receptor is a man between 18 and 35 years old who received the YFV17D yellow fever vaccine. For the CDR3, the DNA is TGCAGTGCTAGTGGCGATTTTGGGGGCAATCAGCCCCAGCATTTT. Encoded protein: CSASGDFGGNQPQHF.